The 21 T cell receptor beta chains in this list originate from one sample, sequenced in a study of blood T cell repertoires in COVID-19. TCRdb keeps only in-frame clones here, not all; method: immunoSEQ multiplex PCR. The table lists roughly 79,000 clones, about four fifths of them singletons. Input material: peripheral blood. These receptors originate from a human donor in a cohort sampled during active COVID-19.

The chain combines TRBV20-1 with TRBJ2-5, with 11 bases lining up with TRBD1. The V gene end was trimmed by 5 bases and the J gene end by 7 bases; junction bases not matched to a gene: 6. Germline CDR1 reads DFQATT; CDR2 reads SNEGSKA (reference sequence). The CDR3 extends over 13 amino acids. The CDR3 here is CSARVGQGGTQYF. The CDR3 DNA reads as TGCAGTGCTCGTGTGGGACAGGGGGGGACCCAGTACTTC.

V gene TRBV19 combines with J gene TRBJ1-5, with D tentatively TRBD1 (6 bases). The V end was cut by 4 bases, the J end by 4 bases, with 14 bases between. Germline V gene data show CDR1 as LNHDA and CDR2 as SQIVND (reference sequence). This CDR3 comprises 15 residues. As DNA, the CDR3 is TGTGCCAGTAGTAGATACGGACAGCCGAATCAGCCCCAGCATTTT. This codes for CASSRYGQPNQPQHF.

The rearrangement joins TRBV29-1 to TRBJ1-2; TRBD1 matches 7 bases. The V gene's germline CDR1 is SQVTM and CDR2 ANQGSEA. Trimming at V came to 3 bases and at J to 8 bases, leaving 6 bases not matched to a gene. The CDR3 covers 12 residues. CDR3 sequence reads: CSVDTGEGGYTF. CDR3 coding DNA: TGCAGCGTTGATACAGGGGAAGGAGGCTACACCTTC.

The sample holds a few counts of this clone. The chain is built from TRBV6-5 and TRBJ2-1; 8 nucleotides line up with TRBD2. The germline gives CDR1 MNHEY, CDR2 SVGAGI. CDR3 size: 15 residues. V gave up 6 bases and J gave up 3 bases; unmatched junction bases: 7. CDR3 amino acids: CASSRSGNNYNEQFF. The CDR3 DNA reads as TGTGCCAGCAGCCGTAGCGGGAACAACTACAATGAGCAGTTCTTC.

This chain connects TRBV6-5 to TRBJ1-5; TRBD1 is a possible D gene (5 bases). Germline CDR1 is MNHEY and CDR2 is SVGAGI. This CDR3 is 14 amino acids long. Between the trimmed V and J ends, which lost 7 bases and 9 bases, there was a span of 19 bases. The DNA of the CDR3 is TGTGCCAGCACTGGGACTCCCGGGGATGGGCCCCAGCATTTT. Encoded protein: CASTGTPGDGPQHF.

V and J are TRBV4-1 and TRBJ1-2, with D possibly TRBD1 on 5 matching bases. The ends were cut back, 2 bases at V and 6 bases at J, with 19 bases in the middle. The CDR3 is 16 residues long. In germline, CDR1 is MGHRA, CDR2 YSYEKL. For the CDR3, the DNA is TGCGCCAGCAGCCAACCCCGGGGAGGGACCAAGGATGGCTACACCTTC. Amino acid sequence: CASSQPRGGTKDGYTF.

The rearrangement joins TRBV29-1 to TRBJ1-2; TRBD1 matches at 10 bases. This CDR3 region has 12 residues. J was trimmed by 3 bases and V by 7 bases; bases with no gene match: 2. Germline V gene data show CDR1 as SQVTM and CDR2 as ANQGSEA. The CDR3 region is CSGTGGDYGYTF. The CDR3 DNA is TGCAGCGGGACAGGGGGAGACTATGGCTACACCTTC.

The chain employs TRBV7-9 and TRBJ1-2, with TRBD1 matching 8 bases. Trimming cost V 6 bases and J 6 bases; bases outside gene matches: 9. The CDR3 consists of 14 residues. Germline lookup yields CDR1 SEHNR and CDR2 FQNEAQ (reference sequence). CDR3 residues: CASSLQGAIHGYTF. The CDR3 DNA reads as TGTGCCAGCAGTCTTCAGGGGGCGATTCATGGCTACACCTTC.

The chain has TRBV29-1 and TRBJ2-3, with a tentative D call TRBD2 (7 bases). The V gene lost 4 bases and the J gene lost 5 bases, with 19 bases spanning the gap. Germline V CDR1 and CDR2: SQVTM, ANQGSEA. This CDR3 contains 15 residues. The CDR3 loop is CSVVGWGGTKDTQYF. CDR3 coding DNA: TGCAGCGTTGTTGGGTGGGGGGGCACGAAAGATACGCAGTATTTT.

This chain joins TRBV5-3 and TRBJ1-2; D is uncertain. TRBV5-3 is identified as an open reading frame with a role that is uncertain. This CDR3 is 14 amino acids long. V was cut by 3 bases and J by 4 bases, with 13 bases left in between. The CDR3 DNA reads as TGTGCCAGAAGCTCGATAGTGTTCCGCTATGGCTACACCTTC. Its protein product is CARSSIVFRYGYTF.

Points on this clone: Germline and junction disagree at one end, which may indicate a read error. J is TRBJ1-2 and V is TRBV3-1 (or the pseudogene TRBV3-2); D unclear. Germline CDR1 and CDR2: LGHDT and YNNKEL (reference sequence). The CDR3 totals 15 residues. The CDR3 here is CASSPRRAPAYSYTF. CDR3 coding DNA: TGTGCCAGCAGCCCAAGGCGGGCGCCTGCCTATAGCTACACCTTC.

In its sample, this clone was seen a few times. V is TRBV3-1 (or the pseudogene TRBV3-2) and J is TRBJ2-2; D is possibly TRBD2 (5 bases). CDR1 LGHDT and CDR2 YNNKEL come from the germline V gene (reference sequence). The CDR3 loop spans 13 amino acids. V lost 3 bases and J 13 bases, leaving 15 bases between the germline ends. The CDR3 sequence is CASSQDSPALLFF. CDR3 bases: TGTGCCAGCAGCCAGGACTCCCCCGCATTGCTGTTTTTT.

Written as DNA, the CDR3 is TGTGCCAGCAGCGCAACAGGGGGCGCGGGTGGCTACACCTTC. It specifies CASSATGGAGGYTF. This chain connects TRBV9 to TRBJ1-2, with 9 bases lining up with TRBD1. Germline V gene data show CDR1 as SGDLS and CDR2 as YYNGEE. The CDR3 is 14 amino acids. With V trimmed by 3 bases and J by 7 bases, 7 bases remained unmatched.

V usage is TRBV9 and J usage is TRBJ1-2; D perhaps matches TRBD1 (6 bases). Germline V gene lookup returns CDR1 SGDLS and CDR2 YYNGEE. The CDR3 sequence is 13 residues long. V lost 4 bases and J lost 5, with 12 bases in between. As DNA, the CDR3 is TGTGCCAGCAGCCCTGGGGACATTTATGGCTACACCTTC. Protein sequence: CASSPGDIYGYTF.

The V call is TRBV21-1, the J call TRBJ1-5; TRBD1 reflects the table's D call only, with no check against the DNA. TRBV21-1 is reported as a pseudogene. This CDR3 is 19 amino acids long. CDR3 in amino acids: CASSKPRDRGLYSNQPQHF. The CDR3 coding sequence is TGTGCCAGCAGCAAACCCCGGGACAGGGGGCTTTATAGCAATCAGCCCCAGCATTTT.

This clone came up a few times. The gene calls are TRBV27 and TRBJ2-2, with TRBD2 matching over 8 bases. Germline values: CDR1 MNHEY, CDR2 SMNVEV (reference sequence). Unmatched junction bases numbered 6, after V lost 0 bases and J lost 0 bases. The CDR3 has 18 amino acids. CDR3 in DNA: TGTGCCAGCAGTTTATCCAGAGTTAGCGGGACGAACACCGGGGAGCTGTTTTTT. Protein sequence: CASSLSRVSGTNTGELFF.

The rearrangement uses TRBV10-3 and TRBJ2-5; 10 bases are a match to TRBD1. V lost 5 bases and J lost 3; bases outside the gene matches: 3. The CDR3 is 14 residues long. Per the germline V gene, CDR1 is ENHRY and CDR2 is SYGVKD. CDR3 sequence (DNA): TGTGCCATCAGTCGACAGGGGGCAAAAGAGACCCAGTACTTC. It translates to CAISRQGAKETQYF.

Comments on this clone: A much larger clone sits a single nucleotide away, making a read error possible. The chain carries TRBV7-9 and TRBJ1-1; D uncertain. CDR1 is SEHNR and CDR2 is FQNEAQ in the germline V gene (reference sequence). V lost 5 bases and J 1 base, leaving 8 bases between the germline ends. CDR3 length: 13 residues. CDR3 sequence: CASSTGGNTEAFF. CDR3 nucleotide sequence: TGTGCCAGCAGCACGGGAGGGAACACTGAAGCTTTCTTT. Full variable domain (outside the CDR3, taken from reference TRBV7-9 and TRBJ1-1): DTGVSQNPRHKITKRGQNVTFRCDPISEHNRLYWYRQTLGQGPEFLTYFQNEAQLEKSRLLSDRFSAERPKGSFSTLEIQRTEQGDSAMYLCASSTGGNTEAFFGQGTRLTVV.

V gene TRBV4-2 combines with J gene TRBJ2-2; no firm D call. The ends were cut back, 1 base at V and 2 bases at J, with 5 bases in the middle. CDR3 length equals 14 residues. Looked up from germline, CDR1 is LGHNA and CDR2 is YNFKEQ. This chain's CDR3 is CASSQAGNTGELFF. CDR3 nucleotides: TGTGCCAGCAGCCAAGCAGGAAACACCGGGGAGCTGTTTTTT.

The J gene is TRBJ1-1, the V gene TRBV6-5; tentative D call: TRBD1 (5 bases). V lost 7 bases and J lost 6, with 12 bases in between. The CDR3 runs 12 residues. Germline assignment: CDR1 MNHEY and CDR2 SVGAGI. DNA for the CDR3: TGTGCCAGCAAAAACCCGGGGGCTGAAGCTTTCTTT. It yields the protein CASKNPGAEAFF.

This clone is a singleton in its sample. The chain links TRBV2 to TRBJ1-6; D not certain. Germline assignment: CDR1 SNHLY and CDR2 FYNNEI. V dropped 4 bases and J dropped 1 base, with 8 bases sitting between them. The CDR3 is made up of 15 amino acids. Here the CDR3 reads CASSVSRSYNSPLHF. CDR3 DNA: TGTGCCAGCAGTGTAAGCAGGTCCTATAATTCACCCCTCCACTTT.